A single sample is the source of the 4 T cell receptor beta chains below, sequenced in a study of Graves' ophthalmopathy and Graves' hyperthyroidism. Researchers took RNA transcripts and amplified TCR beta CDR3 regions from them. The workflow started with a first-round RT-PCR run with HTBI primers and then moved on to a second-round multiplex PCR. TCRdb called the multiplex PCR reads again in MiXCR, with one record for every CDR3 protein. The sample includes hundreds of thousands of distinct CDR3 sequences, around 21% seen only once; the top ten take under 3.5%. What was sequenced was peripheral blood. The receptors shown here come from a woman between 18 and 29 years old with stable Graves' hyperthyroidism.

A single count supports this clonotype. The chain combines TRBV2 with TRBJ1-1; D not certain. CDR3 size: 15 residues. Trimming cost V 6 bases and J 0 bases, with 14 bases left between them. Germline CDR1 and CDR2: SNHLY and FYNNEI. The CDR3 loop reads CASSGIRTLNTEAFF. In DNA, the CDR3 is TGTGCCAGCAGCGGAATCCGAACGTTGAACACTGAAGCTTTCTTT. Complete variable domain (other parts from reference TRBV2 and TRBJ1-1): EPEVTQTPSHQVTQMGQEVILRCVPISNHLYFYWYRQILGQKVEFLVSFYNNEISEKSEIFDDQFSVERPDGSNFTLKIRSTKLEDSAMYFCASSGIRTLNTEAFFGQGTRLTVV.

Many counts were recorded for this clonotype. This rearrangement joins TRBV7-9 to TRBJ2-7; no clear D. The germline V gene encodes CDR1 SEHNR and CDR2 FQNEAQ (reference sequence). This CDR3 contains 11 residues. Trimming left V 3 bases short and J 5 bases short, with 5 bases between. The chain's CDR3 is CASSFTNEQYF. CDR3 nucleotide sequence: TGTGCCAGCAGCTTTACGAACGAGCAGTACTTC.

This clonotype was picked up many times. V usage is TRBV24-1 and J usage is TRBJ2-3; 8 bases line up with TRBD2. The germline V gene has CDR1 KGHDR and CDR2 SFDVKD. J lost 3 bases, V lost 5 bases, and 6 bases had no gene match. The CDR3 is 15 residues long. The CDR3 region has the DNA TGTGCCACCAGTGTTGGAGCGGGAGATACAGATACGCAGTATTTT. Translating gives CATSVGAGDTDTQYF.

J is TRBJ2-5 and V is TRBV7-2; weak D call: TRBD2 (5 bases). The V and J ends lost 0 bases and 6 bases respectively, with 17 bases between them. The CDR3 runs to 16 residues. The V gene's germline CDR1 is SGHTA and CDR2 FQGNSA. The CDR3 DNA follows: TGTGCCAGCAGCTTAGCGCGAGTTGGAGGAGGAAAGACCCAGTACTTC. Protein: CASSLARVGGGKTQYF.